This TCR beta chain originates from a study of identifying expanded T cells in peripheral blood (dated by TCRdb to the late 2010s). With regard to the full study: Separate aliquots of the same genomic DNA pool were sequenced to produce technical replicates, and four replicates were compared in pairs.

No immune events, such as infections, were documented for the healthy donors during the collection period. To calibrate time-dependent variance in a beta-binomial model of T-cell clone differential abundance, blood repertoires from healthy donors were used as a training cohort. The training cohort was composed of roughly ten healthy donors, 3 female and 7 male. On average the donors were around 41 years old, and their ages spanned roughly 29 to 64 years. Whole blood from each healthy donor was obtained from a commercial supplier and was collected at three time points around two weeks apart. For immunosequencing, genomic DNA was extracted from unsorted whole blood. The immunoSEQ Assay, which uses bias-controlled multiplex PCR amplification of genomic DNA, was used to profile TCRbeta CDR3 regions. The published analysis was carried out like this. To quantify the absolute abundance of each unique TCRbeta CDR3 region, the sequences were collapsed and filtered. Differential abundance was tested with two models: a binomial (Fisher-equivalent) model and a beta-binomial model that adds time-dependent variance fitted from healthy donors. Any clone with fewer than 5 combined templates was excluded, and a clone was called differentially abundant if its Benjamini-Hochberg FDR was below 0.01. Using the form v = (b*log(k)+a)^2, the beta-binomial variance was modeled as a function of the total template count across the two samples. Held by TCRdb, this immuneACCESS table contains in-frame sequences only and omits some clones. Under half of the omission traces to an unresolved V gene where checked; the cause of the rest is unknown. The DNA was the basis for D and trimming; V, J and clone size are from that table. This sample is represented by about 100,000 clones; roughly nine tenths of them were singletons. About 18% of the sample comes from the top ten.

Study-wide conclusions, independent of this receptor: The beta-binomial model significantly reduced the number of clones called differentially abundant and the false-positive rate across all healthy-donor time intervals. The authors expected that biological variance in healthy repertoires might rise further over much longer intervals, such as months to years. About 1.1 differentially abundant clones were flagged by the binomial model between technical replicates, whereas about 16 and 20 were flagged over approximately two weeks and four weeks, respectively. Across all healthy donors, variance in clone template counts between approximately two-week samples was found to increase significantly with total template count.

V is trimmed back by 5 bases and J by 6 bases, and the junction contains 14 bases that no gene match accounts for. CDR1 SNHLY and CDR2 FYNNEI are derived from the germline V gene. The CDR3, cysteine through phenylalanine, is 17 amino acids long. Only the CDR3 region is kept as DNA, spanning 51 bases read in frame from base 1. As to this clone: Its antigen remains unidentified. Base qualities are not at hand, and no much larger clone is one base apart.

The rearrangement joined TRBV2 to TRBJ1-2, with TRBD1 matching 11 junction bases. The specimen was blood. The source is a person between 18 and 75 years old in good health. The CDR3 region: CASSRWGPGQGVNGYTF. DNA sequence: TGTGCCAGCAGTAGATGGGGCCCGGGACAGGGGGTGAATGGCTACACCTTC.